A selection of T cell receptor beta chains follows, all from one sample in a study of graft-versus-host responses after intestinal transplantation. The method was immunoSEQ multiplex PCR; TCRdb's version includes in-frame clones alone and lacks a portion of them. The table records about 15,000 clones, 79% of them present only once. Sequences were derived from ileum tissue, sampled almost 470 days after intestinal transplant. Receptors were obtained from a human patient who received an intestinal transplant, so some T cells may come from the graft donor. Each CDR3 is given with its conserved first and last residue. Fields, in order: D gene, J gene, CDR3 length, V gene, clone size, CDR3 protein, CDR3 DNA. D genes are given only for firm matches. The size of a clone is reported for some rows only, either as once, few or many, or as a class for expanded clones.

TRBD2 TRBJ2-7 13 TRBV29-1 . CSVTGSGGGEQYF TGCAGCGTGACGGGGAGCGGGGGAGGCGAGCAGTACTTC
. TRBJ2-1 12 TRBV10-2 . CASTDHFGEQFF TGCGCCAGCACAGACCACTTCGGGGAGCAGTTCTTC
TRBD1 TRBJ2-7 15 TRBV10-1 few CASSVQDRVTYEQYF TGCGCCAGCAGTGTTCAGGACAGGGTTACCTACGAGCAGTACTTC
. TRBJ1-3 16 TRBV7-8 . CASSLLGRNSGNTIYF TGTGCCAGCAGCTTACTTGGCAGAAACTCTGGAAACACCATATATTTT
. TRBJ2-3 14 TRBV2 . CATPSDRPTDTQYF TGTGCCACCCCATCGGACCGACCCACAGATACGCAGTATTTT
. TRBJ2-3 15 TRBV9 . CASSVSPDVTDTQYF TGTGCCAGCAGCGTATCCCCGGACGTCACAGATACGCAGTATTTT
. TRBJ1-2 15 TRBV5-4 once CASRDPAGFDYGYTF TGTGCCAGCAGGGACCCCGCGGGCTTCGACTATGGCTACACCTTC
TRBD2 TRBJ2-2 18 TRBV4-1 . CASSPGTSGAGSPGELFF TGCGCCAGCAGCCCCGGGACTAGCGGGGCGGGATCCCCCGGGGAGCTGTTTTTT
TRBD2 TRBJ2-7 17 TRBV7-2 . CASSLWGTSGLGAEQYF TGTGCCAGCAGCTTATGGGGGACTAGCGGGCTAGGGGCCGAGCAGTACTTC
. TRBJ1-1 16 TRBV7-9 . CASTRWGSGANTEAFF TGTGCCAGTACTAGATGGGGGTCCGGGGCGAACACTGAAGCTTTCTTT
TRBD1 TRBJ1-4 12 TRBV6-5 . CASGQGGEKLFF TGTGCCAGCGGACAGGGGGGGGAAAAACTGTTTTTT
. TRBJ2-5 13 TRBV7-3 . CASSLERGVTQYF TGTGCCAGCAGCTTGGAAAGGGGCGTGACCCAGTACTTC
. TRBJ2-2 15 TRBV19 few CASSIAPGDTGELFF TGTGCCAGTAGTATAGCCCCAGGGGACACCGGGGAGCTGTTTTTT
TRBD2 TRBJ2-1 15 TRBV6-4 . CASSPLAGSYNEQFF TGTGCCAGCAGTCCCCTAGCGGGGTCCTACAATGAGCAGTTCTTC
. TRBJ2-1 16 TRBV9 few CASSVGSGASVGEQFF TGTGCCAGCAGCGTAGGTTCAGGGGCCTCCGTAGGTGAGCAGTTCTTC
. TRBJ1-2 16 TRBV19 . CASSIAGATSADGYTF TGTGCCAGTAGTATAGCGGGCGCCACCTCAGCGGATGGCTACACCTTC
. TRBJ1-1 14 TRBV18 . CASSLGGVNTEAFF TGTGCCAGCTCACTCGGGGGGGTGAACACTGAAGCTTTCTTT
. TRBJ1-4 14 TRBV13 once CASTEVGASEKLFF TGTGCCAGCACCGAGGTCGGGGCCTCTGAAAAACTGTTTTTT
TRBD1 TRBJ1-3 15 TRBV6-1 . CASRTTGGSGNTIYF TGTGCCAGCAGAACGACAGGGGGCTCTGGAAACACCATATATTTT
TRBD1 TRBJ1-3 14 TRBV6-6 . CASTKRDRVNTIYF TGTGCCAGCACCAAGCGGGACAGGGTCAACACCATATATTTT
. TRBJ1-3 14 TRBV7-2 . CASSQGLTGNTIYF TGTGCCAGCAGCCAGGGGCTTACTGGAAACACCATATATTTT
TRBD1 TRBJ2-3 14 TRBV29-1 . CSVVGGQGADTQYF TGCAGCGTTGTTGGGGGCCAGGGGGCGGATACGCAGTATTTT
. TRBJ2-7 12 TRBV25-1 . CASSSPFYEQYF TGTGCCAGCAGTTCACCGTTCTACGAGCAGTACTTC
TRBD1 TRBJ1-2 15 TRBV5-1 . CASSSAGTGGHGYTF TGCGCCAGCAGCTCGGCCGGGACAGGGGGCCATGGCTACACCTTC
TRBD1 TRBJ2-7 12 TRBV10-3 . CAMGTGVNEQYF TGTGCCATGGGGACAGGTGTAAACGAGCAGTACTTC
TRBD2 TRBJ2-7 16 TRBV2 few CASSPSRLAGGYEQYF TGTGCCAGCAGTCCCTCGCGACTAGCGGGGGGGTACGAGCAGTACTTC
TRBD1 TRBJ2-5 15 TRBV5-1 . CASSPRDSRGETQYF TGCGCCAGCAGCCCCCGGGACAGCAGGGGAGAGACCCAGTACTTC
. TRBJ1-2 13 TRBV7-9 . CASSFAGGYGYTF TGTGCCAGCAGCTTCGCCGGGGGGTATGGCTACACCTTC
. TRBJ2-7 15 TRBV6-1 few CASRMYETAVYEQYF TGTGCCAGCAGGATGTATGAGACGGCAGTCTACGAGCAGTACTTC
. TRBJ2-2 11 TRBV5-6 once CASSSFGELFF TGTGCCAGCAGCTCATTCGGGGAGCTGTTTTTT
TRBD1 TRBJ1-2 15 TRBV10-3 . CAISDPTGGWYGYTF TGTGCCATCAGTGACCCAACAGGGGGCTGGTATGGCTACACCTTC
TRBD2 TRBJ2-6 16 TRBV19 . CASRAGEGTGANVLTF TGTGCCAGTAGGGCGGGGGAGGGCACCGGGGCCAACGTCCTGACTTTC
TRBD1 TRBJ1-2 17 TRBV7-8 . CASSLRAGGSANYGYTF TGTGCCAGCAGCTTACGGGCAGGGGGCAGTGCTAACTATGGCTACACCTTC
. TRBJ1-2 17 TRBV28 . CASSPQPRREANYGYTF TGTGCCAGCAGTCCACAACCCCGCCGGGAGGCTAACTATGGCTACACCTTC
. TRBJ2-2 14 TRBV2 . CASMTGSNTGELFF TGTGCCAGCATGACAGGATCGAACACCGGGGAGCTGTTTTTT
TRBD1 TRBJ1-2 13 TRBV6-1 . CASARDSNYGYTF TGTGCCAGCGCCCGGGACAGTAACTATGGCTACACCTTC
TRBD1 TRBJ1-4 15 TRBV14 . CASSGLTGAPEKLFF TGTGCCAGCAGCGGCCTGACAGGGGCTCCCGAAAAACTGTTTTTT
. TRBJ2-1 15 TRBV6-4 . CASSEDSGPYNEQFF TGTGCCAGCAGTGAAGATAGCGGACCCTACAATGAGCAGTTCTTC
. TRBJ1-1 12 TRBV29-1 . CSVVQDHTEAFF TGCAGCGTTGTACAGGATCACACTGAAGCTTTCTTT
. TRBJ2-6 16 TRBV4-2 . CASSQGGTRGANVLTF TGTGCCAGCAGCCAAGGTGGGACGAGGGGGGCCAACGTCCTGACTTTC
. TRBJ2-5 13 TRBV2 . CASRGRGLETQYF TGTGCCAGCAGGGGGAGGGGGCTAGAGACCCAGTACTTC
TRBD2 TRBJ2-3 16 TRBV7-9 . CASSPREGSSTDTQYF TGTGCCAGCAGCCCCAGGGAGGGGTCTAGCACAGATACGCAGTATTTT